These 25 T cell receptor beta chains came from one sample sequenced in a study of T cell responses to AZD1222 COVID-19 vaccine. Assay: immunoSEQ multiplex PCR; the TCRdb copy retains only in-frame clones and omits some. Of some 130,000 clones in the sample, 92% were seen once. This sample comprised peripheral blood, obtained on day 0 of AZD1222 vaccination. The receptors originated from an adult in good health.

This clone was counted only a few times. This chain connects TRBV3-1 (or the pseudogene TRBV3-2) to TRBJ1-2; D unresolved. The length of the CDR3 is 16 residues. Germline V CDR1 and CDR2: LGHDT, YNNKEL (reference sequence). Trimming removed 4 bases from V and 8 bases from J, with 23 bases in between. CDR3 protein: CASSPTWGEPLWGYTF. Written as DNA, the CDR3 is TGTGCCAGCAGCCCCACTTGGGGAGAGCCCCTTTGGGGCTACACCTTC.

The rearrangement links TRBV4-1 to TRBJ2-1, with 7 positions matching TRBD1. CDR3 length: 17 residues. After removal of 0 bases from V and 2 bases from J, the junction contained 7 bases not matched to a gene. Germline V lookup: CDR1 MGHRA, CDR2 YSYEKL. CDR3 sequence (DNA): TGCGCCAGCAGCCAAGAGCGACAGGGCTCGCCCTACAATGAGCAGTTCTTC. Encoded protein: CASSQERQGSPYNEQFF.

V is TRBV5-1 and J is TRBJ2-1, with 7 bases matching TRBD2. Germline-derived CDR1 and CDR2 are SGHRS and YFSETQ. The junction had 12 bases not matched to a gene; V was cut back by 0 bases and J by 6 bases. The CDR3 consists of 17 residues. The CDR3 nucleotides are TGCGCCAGCAGCTTGGTATTAGGCGGGGGTGTAGGCAATGAGCAGTTCTTC. Translation: CASSLVLGGGVGNEQFF.

The chain links TRBV20-1 to TRBJ2-2; possibly TRBD1 for D (7 bases). The CDR3 length is 15 residues. Trimming shortened V by 3 bases and J by 4 bases, and 15 bases separated the two germline ends. The germline CDR1 and CDR2 sequences are DFQATT and SNEGSKA (reference sequence). Here the CDR3 DNA reads TGCAGTGCTAGTAACAGGGGAGGAGGCACCGGGGAGCTGTTTTTT. Amino acid sequence: CSASNRGGGTGELFF.

This clone was found a few times. The chain combines TRBV13 with TRBJ2-7; D is uncertain. This CDR3 contains 12 residues. V dropped 2 bases and J dropped 6 bases, with 8 bases sitting between them. Germline V CDR1 and CDR2: PRHDT, FYEKMQ (reference sequence). The CDR3 sequence is CASSLFPSEQYF. For the CDR3, the DNA is TGTGCCAGCAGCTTATTTCCGTCCGAGCAGTACTTC.

The V gene is TRBV5-6, the J gene TRBJ1-5, with 9 bases that match TRBD1. CDR1 is SGHDT, CDR2 YYEEEE, per germline. The length of the CDR3 is 15 residues. Trimming cost V 5 bases and J 5 bases; bases outside gene matches: 8. CDR3 sequence (DNA): TGTGCCAGCAGGGGCCGGGACAGGGATGATCAGCCCCAGCATTTT. Amino acid sequence: CASRGRDRDDQPQHF.

The chain has TRBV5-1 and TRBJ2-7, with D tentatively TRBD2 (6 bases). V was clipped by 3 bases and J by 6 bases, with 16 bases between them. This CDR3 contains 14 residues. Germline CDR1 reads SGHRS; CDR2 reads YFSETQ. CDR3 sequence: CASSSGSSRGEQYF. For the CDR3, the DNA is TGCGCCAGCAGCTCGGGCTCTTCGCGGGGCGAGCAGTACTTC.

The chain uses TRBV11-2 and TRBJ2-7, with D possibly matching TRBD1 (7 bases). Germline V CDR1 and CDR2: SGHAT, FQNNGV. V was shortened by 1 base and J by 2 bases, with 12 bases between the two germline ends. This CDR3 region has 15 residues. The CDR3 DNA sequence: TGTGCCAGCAGCTTAGTGGGGGGACAGACCTACGAGCAGTACTTC. Amino acid sequence: CASSLVGGQTYEQYF.

This clone was seen a handful of times. V usage is TRBV6-2 or TRBV6-3 and J usage is TRBJ2-1; D not resolved. V shed 6 bases and J shed 7 bases, with 7 bases lying between them. Germline assignment: CDR1 MNHEY and CDR2 SVGEGT. This CDR3 contains 11 residues. This CDR3 is CASSPKNEQFF. CDR3 in DNA: TGTGCCAGCAGCCCCAAAAATGAGCAGTTCTTC.

In its sample, this clone was seen once. V gene TRBV27 combines with J gene TRBJ2-1, with D maybe TRBD2 (5 bases). Germline V gene data show CDR1 as MNHEY and CDR2 as SMNVEV (reference sequence). The CDR3 has 13 residues. Trimming took 7 bases from V and 7 from J, leaving 14 bases between them. This chain's CDR3 is CASTAGIGNEQFF. Here the CDR3 DNA reads TGTGCCAGCACAGCCGGGATTGGGAATGAGCAGTTCTTC.

The chain links TRBV23-1 to TRBJ2-4; D may be TRBD2 (5 bases). TRBV23-1 is an ORF for which the function is uncertain. The V end lost 1 base, the J end lost 8 bases, and 27 bases lay between the germline ends. The CDR3 length is 19 residues. CDR3 in amino acids: CASSQWVHGRAGEQDIQYF. CDR3 nucleotide sequence: TGCGCCAGCAGTCAATGGGTTCACGGTCGTGCTGGGGAGCAAGACATTCAGTACTTC.

The chain combines TRBV5-1 with TRBJ1-2, with D unresolved. CDR3 size: 13 residues. From germline, CDR1 is SGHRS and CDR2 YFSETQ. With 7 bases removed from V and 6 bases from J, the gap between germline ends came to 16 bases. DNA for the CDR3: TGCGCCAGCTCGGGAGAGCTCTTTCATGGCTACACCTTC. Its translation: CASSGELFHGYTF.

This chain links TRBV7-2 with TRBJ2-1; D is perhaps TRBD1 or TRBD2 (5 bases each). CDR3 length equals 13 residues. Looked up from germline, CDR1 is SGHTA and CDR2 is FQGNSA. The germline V and J ends were trimmed by 6 bases and 12 bases, with 18 bases remaining between them. The chain's CDR3 is CASRGTSEWGQFF. CDR3 DNA: TGTGCCAGCAGGGGGACCTCAGAGTGGGGGCAGTTCTTC. Based on the CDR3 plus reference TRBV7-2 and TRBJ2-1, the full variable domain is GAGVSQSPSNKVTEKGKDVELRCDPISGHTALYWYRQSLGQGLEFLIYFQGNSAPDKSGLPSDRFSAERTGGSVSTLTIQRTQQEDSAVYLCASRGTSEWGQFFGPGTRLTVL.

The chain links TRBV24-1 to TRBJ2-5, with TRBD1 as a possible D gene (5 bases). This CDR3 spans 13 amino acids. The V gene lost 5 bases and the J gene lost 5 bases, with 11 bases spanning the gap. The germline V gene has CDR1 KGHDR and CDR2 SFDVKD. The chain's CDR3 is CATSVQGLETQYF. CDR3 nucleotide sequence: TGTGCCACCAGTGTTCAGGGCCTGGAGACCCAGTACTTC.

The chain employs TRBV18 and TRBJ2-7; 8 nucleotides align to TRBD1. Germline CDR1 and CDR2: KGHSH and LQKENI. This CDR3 is 14 amino acids long. Unmatched junction bases numbered 6, after V lost 3 bases and J lost 5 bases. CDR3 sequence reads: CASSPETGVHEQYF. CDR3 coding DNA: TGTGCCAGCTCACCCGAGACAGGGGTCCACGAGCAGTACTTC. Together with reference TRBV18 and TRBJ2-7, the CDR3 gives the full variable domain: NAGVMQNPRHLVRRRGQEARLRCSPMKGHSHVYWYRQLPEEGLKFMVYLQKENIIDESGMPKERFSAEFPKEGPSILRIQQVVRGDSAAYFCASSPETGVHEQYFGPGTRLTVT.

The chain couples TRBV6-4 to TRBJ1-1; the D gene is possibly TRBD1 (5 bases). Trimming removed 3 bases at V and 3 bases at J, with 14 bases between. The CDR3 consists of 15 residues. Germline V gene data show CDR1 as MRHNA and CDR2 as SNTAGT. DNA for the CDR3: TGTGCCAGCAGTGAGGACGGACAACCACACACTGAAGCTTTCTTT. It yields the protein CASSEDGQPHTEAFF.

The V gene is TRBV3-1 (or the pseudogene TRBV3-2), the J gene TRBJ1-4, with D perhaps TRBD1 (5 bases). V lost 6 bases and J 4 bases, leaving 12 bases between the germline ends. The CDR3 covers 14 residues. In germline, CDR1 is LGHDT, CDR2 YNNKEL (reference sequence). CDR3 nucleotide sequence: TGTGCCAGCAGAAGGTGTAGGGGTAATGAAAAACTGTTTTTT. It is translated as CASRRCRGNEKLFF.

In its sample, this clone was seen once. This rearrangement joins TRBV5-4 to TRBJ2-3; D remains ambiguous. The ends were cut back, 2 bases at V and 1 base at J, with 8 bases in the middle. Germline CDR1 is SGHNT and CDR2 is YYREEE (reference sequence). CDR3 length: 14 amino acids. In DNA form, the CDR3 reads TGTGCCAGCAGCTTACGATGGGGCACAGATACGCAGTATTTT. This gives the protein CASSLRWGTDTQYF.

The chain links TRBV7-8 to TRBJ1-2, with no clear D. V lost 1 base to trimming and J lost 4 bases, with 19 bases between them. Germline lookup yields CDR1 SGHVS and CDR2 FQNEAQ. This CDR3 has 17 residues. The CDR3 DNA reads as TGTGCCAGCAGCTTAGGCGGAAGTAGGGTAGGAAGCTATGGCTACACCTTC. Protein product: CASSLGGSRVGSYGYTF.

J is TRBJ1-2 and V is TRBV21-1. TRBV21-1 is shown as a pseudogene. The CDR3 is 15 amino acids. CDR3 bases: TGTGCCAGCAGCGTGACGGATGCGGCCATCTATGGCTACACCTTC. It specifies CASSVTDAAIYGYTF.

The rearrangement uses TRBV6-6 and TRBJ1-5; weak D call: TRBD1 (6 bases). With 6 bases removed from V and 3 bases from J, the gap between germline ends came to 18 bases. The germline CDR1 and CDR2 sequences are MNHNY and SVGAGI (reference sequence). The CDR3 consists of 16 residues. CDR3 sequence (DNA): TGTGCCAGCAGCATCGCTGGGACAAGGTCCAATCAGCCCCAGCATTTT. Translation: CASSIAGTRSNQPQHF.

CDR3 residues: CASSERPGRNSPLHF. In DNA form, the CDR3 reads TGTGCCAGCAGTGAAAGGCCAGGCCGTAATTCACCCCTCCACTTT. The chain uses TRBV2 and TRBJ1-6; D uncertain. Deletions cut 2 bases from V and 6 bases from J, with 11 bases between. Germline values: CDR1 SNHLY, CDR2 FYNNEI. CDR3 length: 15 residues.

The rearrangement links TRBV7-2 to TRBJ2-3, with unresolved D. Germline V lookup: CDR1 SGHTA, CDR2 FQGNSA. The CDR3 runs 13 residues. The V and J ends lost 5 bases and 0 bases respectively, with 6 bases between them. The CDR3 reads CASSRSSTDTQYF. CDR3 coding DNA: TGTGCCAGCAGCCGGAGTAGCACAGATACGCAGTATTTT.

J is TRBJ1-1 and V is TRBV27; the D is unclear. The CDR3 has 14 amino acids. The V and J ends lost 7 bases and 1 base respectively, with 13 bases between them. Germline CDR1 and CDR2: MNHEY and SMNVEV (reference sequence). The CDR3 loop is CASTPAGRNTEAFF. CDR3 nucleotides: TGTGCCAGCACCCCTGCTGGAAGGAACACTGAAGCTTTCTTT.

A single count supports this clone. The chain recombines TRBV20-1 with TRBJ2-1; D unresolved. The CDR3 is 11 amino acids. The germline V gene encodes CDR1 DFQATT and CDR2 SNEGSKA (reference sequence). V dropped 5 bases and J dropped 9 bases, with 11 bases sitting between them. This CDR3 is CSAFLGSEQFF. The CDR3 DNA is TGCAGTGCTTTCCTAGGTAGTGAGCAGTTCTTC.